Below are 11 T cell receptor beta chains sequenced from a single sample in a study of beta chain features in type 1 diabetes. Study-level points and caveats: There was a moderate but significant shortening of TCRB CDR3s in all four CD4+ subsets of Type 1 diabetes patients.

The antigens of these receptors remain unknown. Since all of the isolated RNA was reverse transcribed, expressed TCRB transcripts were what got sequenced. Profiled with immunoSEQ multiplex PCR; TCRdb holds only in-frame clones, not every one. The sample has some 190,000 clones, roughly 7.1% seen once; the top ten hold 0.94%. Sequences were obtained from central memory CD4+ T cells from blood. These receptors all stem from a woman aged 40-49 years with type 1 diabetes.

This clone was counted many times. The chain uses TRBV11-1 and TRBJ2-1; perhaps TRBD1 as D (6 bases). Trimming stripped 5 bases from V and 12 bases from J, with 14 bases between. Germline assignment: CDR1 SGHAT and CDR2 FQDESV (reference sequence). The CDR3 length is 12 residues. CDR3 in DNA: TGTGCCAGCAGCCAAGACAGGTTGATGCAGTTCTTC. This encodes CASSQDRLMQFF.

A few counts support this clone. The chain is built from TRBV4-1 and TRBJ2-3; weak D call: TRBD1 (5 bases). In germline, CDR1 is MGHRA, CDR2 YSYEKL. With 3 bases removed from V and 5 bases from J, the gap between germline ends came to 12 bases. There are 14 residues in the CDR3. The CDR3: CASSHDGQGDTQYF. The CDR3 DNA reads TGCGCCAGCAGCCACGACGGCCAGGGAGATACGCAGTATTTT.

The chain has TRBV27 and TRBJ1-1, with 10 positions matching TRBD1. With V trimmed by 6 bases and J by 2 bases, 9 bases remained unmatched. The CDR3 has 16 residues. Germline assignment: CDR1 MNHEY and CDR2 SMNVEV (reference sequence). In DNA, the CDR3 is TGTGCCAGCAGCCTGGGACAGGGGCTAGTAAACACTGAAGCTTTCTTT. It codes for CASSLGQGLVNTEAFF.

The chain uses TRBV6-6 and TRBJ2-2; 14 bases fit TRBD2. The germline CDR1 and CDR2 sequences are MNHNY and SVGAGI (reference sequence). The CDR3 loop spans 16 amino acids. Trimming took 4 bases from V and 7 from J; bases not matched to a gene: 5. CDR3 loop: CASSSTSGGAVGELFF. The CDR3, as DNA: TGTGCCAGCAGTTCGACTAGCGGGGGGGCCGTCGGGGAGCTGTTTTTT.

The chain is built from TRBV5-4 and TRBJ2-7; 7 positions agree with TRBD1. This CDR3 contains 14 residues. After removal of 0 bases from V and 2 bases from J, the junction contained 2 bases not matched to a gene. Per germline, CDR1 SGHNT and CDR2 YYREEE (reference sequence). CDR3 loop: CASSLAGTAYEQYF. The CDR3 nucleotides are TGTGCCAGCAGCTTGGCCGGGACAGCCTACGAGCAGTACTTC.

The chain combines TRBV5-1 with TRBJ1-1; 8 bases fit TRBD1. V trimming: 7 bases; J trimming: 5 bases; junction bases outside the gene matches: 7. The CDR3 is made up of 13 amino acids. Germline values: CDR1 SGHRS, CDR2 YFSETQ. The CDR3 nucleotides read TGCGCCAGCTGTCAGGGGGCTAATACTGAAGCTTTCTTT. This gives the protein CASCQGANTEAFF.

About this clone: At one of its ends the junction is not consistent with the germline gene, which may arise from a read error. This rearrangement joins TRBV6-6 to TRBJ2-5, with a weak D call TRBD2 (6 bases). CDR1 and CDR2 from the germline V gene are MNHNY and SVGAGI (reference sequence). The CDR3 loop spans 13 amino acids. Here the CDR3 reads CASSRGLQETQYF. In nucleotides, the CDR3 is TGTGCCAGCAGCCGAGGACTACAAGAGACTCAGTACTTC.

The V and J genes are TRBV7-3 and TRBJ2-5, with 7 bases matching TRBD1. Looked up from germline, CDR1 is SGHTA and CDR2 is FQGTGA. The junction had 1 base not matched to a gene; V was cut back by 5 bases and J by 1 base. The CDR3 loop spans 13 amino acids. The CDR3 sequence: CASSRDSQETQYF. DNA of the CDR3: TGTGCCAGCAGCCGGGACAGCCAAGAGACCCAGTACTTC. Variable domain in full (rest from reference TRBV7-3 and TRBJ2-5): GAGVSQTPSNKVTEKGKYVELRCDPISGHTALYWYRQSLGQGPEFLIYFQGTGAADDSGLPNDRFFAVRPEGSVSTLKIQRTERGDSAVYLCASSRDSQETQYFGPGTRLLVL.

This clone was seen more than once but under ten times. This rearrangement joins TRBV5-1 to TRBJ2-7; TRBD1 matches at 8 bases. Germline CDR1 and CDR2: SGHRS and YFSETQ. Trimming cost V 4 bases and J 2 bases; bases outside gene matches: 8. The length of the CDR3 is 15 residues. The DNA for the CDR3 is TGCGCCAGCAGCCCGGCCGGACAGGGTACCTACGAGCAGTACTTC. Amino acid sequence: CASSPAGQGTYEQYF. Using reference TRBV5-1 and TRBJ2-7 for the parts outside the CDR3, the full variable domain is KAGVTQTPRYLIKTRGQQVTLSCSPISGHRSVSWYQQTPGQGLQFLFEYFSETQRNKGNFPGRFSGRQFSNSRSEMNVSTLELGDSALYLCASSPAGQGTYEQYFGPGTRLTVT.

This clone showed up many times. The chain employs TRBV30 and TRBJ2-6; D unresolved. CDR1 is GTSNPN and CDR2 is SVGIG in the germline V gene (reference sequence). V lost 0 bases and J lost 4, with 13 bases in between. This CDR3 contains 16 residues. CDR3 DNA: TGTGCCTGGAGTGTACGGGTTTTGAGCGGGGCCAACGTCCTGACTTTC. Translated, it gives CAWSVRVLSGANVLTF.

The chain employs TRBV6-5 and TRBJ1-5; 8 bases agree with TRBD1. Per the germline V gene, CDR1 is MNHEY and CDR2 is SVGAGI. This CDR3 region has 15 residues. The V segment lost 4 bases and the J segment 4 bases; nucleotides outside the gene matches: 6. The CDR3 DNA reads TGTGCCAGCAGTTCCACACAGGGGGTAAATCAGCCCCAGCATTTT. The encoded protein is CASSSTQGVNQPQHF.